A selection of T cell receptor beta chains follows, all from one sample in a study of T cell repertoires in cytomegalovirus infection. TCRdb re-called the reads with MiXCR, one entry per CDR3 protein. The data hold 800,000 to 950,000 distinct CDR3 sequences, with about 31% observed a single time. Which antigens these TCRs recognize remains unknown. Sequenced here: cultured CD8+ T cells from PBMCs, sampled from culture after CMV antigen stimulation. The receptors here all came from a human donor in good health (CMV status not recorded). Some clones in this sample may be carry-over from other donors' samples. Both conserved end residues are part of each CDR3.

TRBJ2-7	TRBV9	CVSSSKGAYEQYF
TRBJ2-7	TRBV4-1	CASSQGEEQYF
TRBJ2-6	TRBV19	CASSADRRSGANVLTF
TRBJ1-1	TRBV28	CASSWGGAEVFF
TRBJ2-5	TRBV25-1	CASSEVIGVETQYF
TRBJ2-3	TRBV28	CASTKYREPTDTQYF
TRBJ2-3	TRBV20-1	CSARDRRGRDTQYF
TRBJ1-2	TRBV3-1	CASSQRISLQGTYHGYTF
TRBJ2-5	TRBV19	CASGAGTNQETQYF
TRBJ2-3	TRBV11-3	CASSKRDTGDTQYF
TRBJ1-1	TRBV7-9	CASSPYGPNTEAFF
TRBJ2-5	TRBV27	CASTLREGRWETQYF
TRBJ2-1	TRBV5-1	CASSLPGGEQFF
TRBJ1-1	TRBV19	CASSMEAEAFF
TRBJ1-1	TRBV27	CASSLLHSGQANTEAFF
TRBJ1-5	TRBV19	CASSTIRDRGQPQHF
TRBJ1-1	TRBV20-1	CSASDREKVEAFF
TRBJ2-1	TRBV7-9	CASSLVQGNYNEQFF
TRBJ2-1	TRBV7-9	CASSLGRQLVSDGEQFF
TRBJ1-2	TRBV7-9	CASSPRDRGTPGYGYTF
TRBJ1-2	TRBV7-9	CASSYTGGLYGYTF
TRBJ2-7	TRBV6-6	CASSPALWLPFYEQYF
TRBJ2-1	TRBV7-6	CASSLATEGLAVRFF
TRBJ2-1	TRBV6-6	CASSYGGPGDEQFF
TRBJ1-1	TRBV10-3	CAIRAPPGHTEAFF
TRBJ2-3	TRBV15	CATSRVPRERARDTQYF
TRBJ1-1	TRBV7-2	CANSLGPTEAFF
TRBJ1-1	TRBV6-1	CASSSDSAAVPQGDTEAFF
TRBJ2-2	TRBV6-2/TRBV6-3	CASSYEKTGTGELFF
TRBJ1-4	TRBV19	CASSLRGTESPNEKLFF
TRBJ2-3	TRBV6-2/TRBV6-3	CASSYKDSFEDFTDTQYF
TRBJ2-5	TRBV6-1	CASGGAEETQYF
TRBJ2-3	TRBV3-1	CASSYQPRLAGIDTQYF
TRBJ1-1	TRBV12-3/TRBV12-4	CASSFPGQGGGSTEAFF
TRBJ1-5	TRBV27	CASSFSRDTNQPQHF
TRBJ2-4	TRBV6-1	CASSEVAGSAKNIQYF
TRBJ2-5	TRBV27	CASSLNQGAGETQYF
TRBJ2-3	TRBV7-4	CASCLHRGLTDTQYF
TRBJ2-2	TRBV5-4	CASSLRTGTNTGELFF
TRBJ2-3	TRBV7-6	CASSTLPDTQYF
TRBJ2-5	TRBV5-1	CASSPDRVPSETQYF
TRBJ2-7	TRBV7-6	CASSGGTGGAGEQYF
TRBJ2-5	TRBV4-1	CASSQGQVKGETQYF
TRBJ1-6	TRBV7-7	CASSPSGQGARSPLHF
TRBJ1-5	TRBV20-1	CSARAGGRFSYNQPQHF
TRBJ1-1	TRBV7-2	CASSLREGNTEAFF
TRBJ2-3	TRBV7-2	CASSSELPRDTQYF